The rows below give T cell receptor beta chains drawn from one sample of a study of shared clonotypes between healthy human individuals. Only in-frame clones appear in the TCRdb table, and some are missing; sequencing was by immunoSEQ multiplex PCR. The sample records fewer than 2.5 million clones, 93% being singletons. Sequencing was carried out using naive CD4+ T cells from PBMCs. These receptors were taken from a man aged 18 to 29 in good health. Some clones in this sample may be carry-over from other donors' samples. Both conserved end residues are part of each CDR3. The order of the fields is D gene, V gene, clone size, J gene, CDR3 protein, CDR3 DNA. A D gene is named only where the DNA matches it firmly. Size values are once, few and many counts, or a class for expanded clones, and some rows have none.

TRBD2,TRBV7-6,once,TRBJ2-3,CASSPGTSGLTDTQYF,TGTGCCAGCAGCCCTGGGACTAGCGGACTCACAGATACGCAGTATTTT
NA,TRBV28,NA,TRBJ2-6,CASGFDGANVLTF,TGTGCCAGCGGGTTTGATGGGGCCAACGTCCTGACTTTC
NA,TRBV4-2,NA,TRBJ1-5,CASSQVGGPDNQPQHF,TGTGCCAGCAGCCAAGTCGGGGGGCCAGACAATCAGCCCCAGCATTTT
TRBD2,TRBV2,NA,TRBJ2-5,CASSLASPSGRETQYF,TGTGCCAGCAGCCTTGCGTCTCCTAGCGGGAGAGAGACCCAGTACTTC
TRBD2,TRBV5-1,NA,TRBJ2-7,CASSLGTSGYEQYF,TGCGCCAGCAGCTTGGGGACTAGCGGTTACGAGCAGTACTTC
TRBD1,TRBV28,NA,TRBJ1-5,CASTSRQGVGNQPQHF,TGTGCCAGCACGTCGCGACAGGGGGTCGGCAATCAGCCCCAGCATTTT
TRBD1,TRBV29-1,NA,TRBJ1-3,CSAGDRYSGNTIYF,TGCAGCGCCGGGGACAGATACTCTGGAAACACCATATATTTT
NA,TRBV7-2,NA,TRBJ1-4,CASSTRTANEKLFF,TGTGCCAGCAGCACCCGCACGGCTAATGAAAAACTGTTTTTT
TRBD2,TRBV29-1,NA,TRBJ2-1,CSVTSSGSLNEQFF,TGCAGCGTTACCTCTAGCGGGAGTCTTAATGAGCAGTTCTTC
NA,TRBV6-5,NA,TRBJ1-6,CASSFGNSPLHF,TGTGCCAGCAGCTTTGGGAATTCACCCCTCCACTTT
NA,TRBV2,once,TRBJ2-1,CATSSGNEQFF,TGTGCCACGTCATCAGGCAATGAGCAGTTCTTC
TRBD2,TRBV7-9,NA,TRBJ2-2,CATIAGGPATGELFF,TGTGCCACAATAGCGGGAGGTCCAGCAACCGGGGAGCTGTTTTTT
NA,TRBV9,NA,TRBJ2-2,CASSTTGPGELFF,TGTGCCAGCAGTACCACAGGGCCCGGGGAGCTGTTTTTT
TRBD1,TRBV27,NA,TRBJ2-7,CASSLVGQNFEQYF,TGTGCCAGCAGTTTAGTGGGACAGAACTTCGAGCAGTACTTC
NA,TRBV27,once,TRBJ1-1,CASSPSGRLNTEAFF,TGTGCCAGCAGTCCCTCCGGCAGGTTGAACACTGAAGCTTTCTTT
TRBD2,TRBV28,NA,TRBJ2-7,CANSGTSGTTPMQQYF,TGTGCCAACTCGGGGACTAGCGGGACCACCCCTATGCAGCAGTACTTC
NA,TRBV9,NA,TRBJ2-7,CASSVGPPSSYEQYF,TGTGCCAGCAGCGTTGGTCCCCCCAGCTCCTACGAGCAGTACTTC
TRBD1,TRBV4-2,NA,TRBJ2-7,CASSPDRAEQYF,TGTGCCAGCAGCCCGGACAGGGCCGAGCAGTACTTC
NA,TRBV25-1,NA,TRBJ1-4,CASSEYAFRGIVREKLFF,TGTGCCAGCAGTGAATACGCCTTCCGGGGGATAGTTAGGGAAAAACTGTTTTTT
NA,TRBV15,NA,TRBJ1-4,CATSKGGANEKLFF,TGTGCCACCAGTAAAGGGGGAGCTAATGAAAAACTGTTTTTT
TRBD2,TRBV7-9,NA,TRBJ2-1,CASSPSGSRNEQFF,TGTGCCAGCAGCCCTAGCGGGAGTCGGAATGAGCAGTTCTTC
NA,TRBV7-2,NA,TRBJ1-4,CASSPFGGGEEKLFF,TGTGCCAGCAGCCCATTTGGAGGGGGTGAAGAAAAACTGTTTTTT
TRBD2,TRBV27,once,TRBJ2-1,CASTKREVGEQFF,TGTGCCAGCACTAAGCGGGAGGTCGGTGAGCAGTTCTTC
TRBD1,TRBV5-1,NA,TRBJ1-4,CASSQRPAGGREEKLFF,TGCGCCAGCAGCCAGCGGCCGGCAGGGGGCCGGGAGGAAAAACTGTTTTTT
NA,TRBV4-2,NA,TRBJ1-4,CASSQVTGWELFF,TGTGCCAGCAGCCAGGTTACAGGGTGGGAACTGTTTTTT
NA,TRBV27,NA,TRBJ2-7,CASSFRDAVYEQYF,TGTGCCAGCAGTTTCCGGGACGCAGTCTACGAGCAGTACTTC
TRBD2,TRBV6-5,NA,TRBJ2-2,CASSYLSGRAARELFF,TGTGCCAGCAGTTACTTGAGCGGGAGGGCCGCCCGGGAGCTGTTTTTT
NA,TRBV5-8,once,TRBJ2-1,CASSRLLEDEQFF,TGTGCCAGCAGCCGGCTACTAGAGGACGAGCAGTTCTTC
NA,TRBV5-1,NA,TRBJ2-2,CASSYTQAGTGELFF,TGCGCCAGCAGCTACACTCAAGCGGGCACCGGGGAGCTGTTTTTT
TRBD2,TRBV4-2,NA,TRBJ2-7,CASSQTGGPTSYEQYF,TGTGCCAGCAGCCAGACGGGAGGCCCAACCTCCTACGAGCAGTACTTC
TRBD2,TRBV5-4,NA,TRBJ2-5,CASSLGLAGVQETQYF,TGTGCCAGCAGCTTGGGGCTAGCGGGAGTGCAAGAGACCCAGTACTTC
NA,TRBV6-5,NA,TRBJ2-3,CASSEDGHTDTQYF,TGTGCCAGCAGTGAGGACGGCCACACAGATACGCAGTATTTT
TRBD1,TRBV5-6,NA,TRBJ1-2,CASSSGGYGYTF,TGTGCCAGCAGCTCAGGGGGGTATGGCTACACCTTC
NA,TRBV4-1,NA,TRBJ1-5,CASSQVPEESQPQHF,TGCGCCAGCAGCCAAGTCCCGGAGGAGAGTCAGCCCCAGCATTTT
NA,TRBV11-2,few,TRBJ1-5,CASSLDTNQPQHF,TGTGCCAGCAGCTTAGACACGAATCAGCCCCAGCATTTT
TRBD1,TRBV5-1,NA,TRBJ1-6,CASSLTYGQGSSYNSPLHF,TGCGCCAGCAGCTTAACCTACGGACAGGGAAGCTCCTATAATTCACCCCTCCACTTT
TRBD1,TRBV14,NA,TRBJ2-7,CASSPTGRLYEQYF,TGTGCCAGCAGCCCGACAGGGAGATTGTACGAGCAGTACTTC
NA,TRBV30,NA,TRBJ1-4,CAWSVTTNEKLFF,TGTGCCTGGAGTGTTACAACTAATGAAAAACTGTTTTTT
NA,TRBV25-1,NA,TRBJ1-2,CASSEYRGAEEKGYTF,TGTGCCAGCAGTGAATATAGGGGGGCCGAGGAAAAGGGCTACACCTTC
TRBD1,TRBV7-8,NA,TRBJ1-5,CASSLARQGSSGPQHF,TGTGCCAGCAGCTTAGCCCGACAGGGGTCGAGCGGGCCCCAGCATTTT
TRBD2,TRBV7-6,NA,TRBJ2-3,CASSLTSGGRMRGTQYF,TGTGCCAGCAGCTTAACATCGGGCGGGAGAATGAGGGGTACGCAGTATTTT
NA,TRBV2,NA,TRBJ1-2,CASVSRLGFNYGYTF,TGTGCCAGCGTTTCCAGGTTGGGTTTTAACTATGGCTACACCTTC
TRBD1,TRBV29-1,NA,TRBJ1-2,CSSGTGGRGYTF,TGCAGCTCGGGGACAGGGGGGCGTGGCTACACCTTC
TRBD1,TRBV27,NA,TRBJ1-5,CASSLLSGTGEGQPQHF,TGTGCCAGCAGTTTATTATCCGGGACAGGGGAAGGTCAGCCCCAGCATTTT
NA,TRBV10-1,once,TRBJ2-7,CASSAAGRYEQYF,TGCGCCAGCAGTGCCGCGGGGAGATACGAGCAGTACTTC
NA,TRBV2,NA,TRBJ2-6,CASSEREVSGANVLTF,TGTGCCAGCAGTGAGAGAGAGGTCTCTGGGGCCAACGTCCTGACTTTC
NA,TRBV7-2,once,TRBJ1-5,CASSLLPGRGQPQHF,TGTGCCAGCAGCTTACTCCCAGGCCGTGGACAGCCCCAGCATTTT
NA,TRBV7-6,NA,TRBJ2-3,CASSPPGPDTQYF,TGTGCCAGCAGCCCCCCAGGGCCGGATACGCAGTATTTT
TRBD2,TRBV5-1,NA,TRBJ2-7,CASSLGGTSGAEQYF,TGCGCCAGCAGCTTGGGTGGGACTAGCGGAGCCGAGCAGTACTTC
TRBD1,TRBV6-1,NA,TRBJ1-2,CASNPSPTGQGYTF,TGTGCCAGCAACCCATCACCGACAGGGCAGGGCTACACCTTC
TRBD1,TRBV6-1,NA,TRBJ1-2,CASSLGGARNYGYTF,TGTGCCAGCAGTCTAGGGGGCGCGAGGAACTATGGCTACACCTTC
NA,TRBV15,once,TRBJ1-2,CATSREVNRGEDGYTF,TGTGCCACCAGCAGAGAAGTGAATCGGGGAGAGGATGGCTACACCTTC
TRBD2,TRBV9,NA,TRBJ2-3,CASSVTSGIRGTDTQYF,TGTGCCAGCAGCGTGACTAGCGGGATTAGAGGCACAGATACGCAGTATTTT